This T cell receptor beta chain was identified in a study of blood T cell repertoires in COVID-19. Study details: Both acute and convalescent COVID-19 samples were obtained from the United States, Italy and Spain.

Original methodology: Counts of nucleated cells, estimated from reference gene primer amplification, were obtained. This table comes from immunoSEQ multiplex PCR, and its TCRdb copy is limited to in-frame clones, with some not included. The V and J calls and clone size come from that table; D and trimming were worked out from the DNA. This table holds approximately 70,000 clones, roughly 88% found once. CDR3 length: 12 amino acids. The germline V gene has CDR1 LNHDA and CDR2 SQIVND (reference sequence). V lost 8 bases and J 9 bases, leaving 14 bases between the germline ends. The sample was peripheral blood. The chain uses TRBV19 and TRBJ2-1; weak D call: TRBD2 (6 bases). This TCR was sampled from a human donor in a cohort sampled during active COVID-19. The chain's CDR3 is CASAEGLGEQFF. CDR3 nucleotides: TGTGCCAGTGCGGAGGGCCTCGGTGAGCAGTTCTTC.